Below, 16 T cell receptor beta chains from the same sample are listed, as sequenced in a study of cytomegalovirus exposure and HLA in healthy donors. The study ran its PCR with 60 Vbeta and 13 Jbeta primers. Generated by immunoSEQ multiplex PCR, the TCRdb table keeps only in-frame clones and is missing some. The sample yields around 180,000 clones, approximately 71% seen once. Sequenced sample: PBMCs. These receptors were collected from a girl aged 10 to 17 in good health and CMV-seronegative.

The chain combines TRBV5-3 with TRBJ2-5; 9 positions match TRBD2. TRBV5-3 is treated as an ORF (open reading frame) with a function not yet certain. V was pared by 6 bases and J by 0 bases, with 6 bases of the junction left unmatched. The CDR3 spans 15 residues. This chain's CDR3 is CARMSSGADQETQYF. The CDR3 DNA reads as TGTGCCAGAATGTCTAGCGGGGCAGACCAAGAGACCCAGTACTTC.

V gene TRBV29-1 combines with J gene TRBJ1-2; D is perhaps TRBD1 (6 bases). Germline CDR1 is SQVTM and CDR2 is ANQGSEA. Trimming pared 7 bases from V and 8 bases from J, leaving 14 bases between. The CDR3 consists of 11 residues. This chain's CDR3 is CSAVQGWGYTF. CDR3 nucleotide sequence: TGCAGCGCTGTACAGGGTTGGGGCTACACCTTC.

The chain recombines TRBV19 with TRBJ1-1; maybe TRBD1 (6 bases). CDR3 length: 14 amino acids. Trimming shortened V by 9 bases and J by 1 base, and 15 bases separated the two germline ends. Germline V CDR1 and CDR2: LNHDA, SQIVND (reference sequence). CDR3 in DNA: TGTGCCAGCGTAGTCGGGACACAGAACACTGAAGCTTTCTTT. Its translation is CASVVGTQNTEAFF.

V usage is TRBV4-1 and J usage is TRBJ1-4; 8 nucleotides line up with TRBD1. The CDR3 sequence is 16 residues long. CDR1 and CDR2 (germline): MGHRA, YSYEKL. Trimming took 5 bases from V and 7 from J; bases not matched to a gene: 12. The CDR3: CASSSRTGGRSEKLFF. The CDR3 coding sequence is TGCGCCAGCAGCAGTAGAACAGGGGGTCGCAGTGAAAAACTGTTTTTT.

The V and J genes are TRBV4-1 and TRBJ1-1, with D perhaps matching TRBD1 (5 bases). CDR3 length: 15 residues. V lost 0 bases and J lost 5, with 13 bases in between. The germline V gene encodes CDR1 MGHRA and CDR2 YSYEKL. The CDR3 sequence is CASSQDRGGVTEAFF. Here the CDR3 DNA reads TGCGCCAGCAGCCAAGACCGGGGGGGGGTGACTGAAGCTTTCTTT.

The chain employs TRBV7-8 and TRBJ2-3; D not certain. The CDR3 is 15 residues long. From germline, CDR1 is SGHVS and CDR2 FQNEAQ. V lost 5 bases, J lost 6 bases, and 18 bases lay in between. The CDR3 loop reads CASSTPSGWSDTQYF. The CDR3 DNA reads TGTGCCAGCAGCACGCCCTCCGGATGGAGCGATACGCAGTATTTT.

The chain couples TRBV6-1 to TRBJ2-1; 7 nucleotides agree with TRBD2. Germline CDR1 reads MNHNS; CDR2 reads SASEGT. J lost 10 bases, V lost 0 bases, and 0 bases had no gene match. The CDR3 loop spans 12 amino acids. The CDR3 loop reads CASSEAGGEQFF. The CDR3, as DNA: TGTGCCAGCAGTGAAGCGGGAGGGGAGCAGTTCTTC.

The J gene is TRBJ2-5, the V gene TRBV4-2; 7 positions agree with TRBD1. CDR3 length: 15 residues. The trim removed 2 bases at V and 3 bases at J, leaving 6 bases unmatched. Germline lookup yields CDR1 LGHNA and CDR2 YNFKEQ. CDR3 sequence (DNA): TGTGCCAGCAGCCAACCCGACAGGGTGGAAGAGACCCAGTACTTC. This translates into CASSQPDRVEETQYF.

J is TRBJ2-7 and V is TRBV11-3; 7 bases agree with TRBD1. Unmatched junction bases numbered 1, after V lost 5 bases and J lost 0 bases. The CDR3 sequence is 13 residues long. Germline V gene lookup returns CDR1 SGHNT and CDR2 YENEEA. The CDR3 nucleotides read TGTGCCAGCAGCGCAGGGGGCTCCTACGAGCAGTACTTC. Translation: CASSAGGSYEQYF.

The count of this clone is one. CDR3 sequence: CASSIPAFQPQHF. CDR3 DNA: TGTGCCAGTAGTATCCCCGCGTTTCAGCCCCAGCATTTT. This sequence joins TRBV19 and TRBJ1-5; D is unclear. Germline assignment: CDR1 LNHDA and CDR2 SQIVND (reference sequence). V lost 3 bases and J lost 6, with 9 bases in between. CDR3 length: 13 residues.

Only a few counts were recorded for this clone. The chain has TRBV5-6 and TRBJ1-1; 9 bases are a match to TRBD1. The CDR3 has 15 residues. With V trimmed by 1 base and J by 8 bases, 9 bases remained unmatched. Germline V gives CDR1 SGHDT, CDR2 YYEEEE. CDR3 nucleotide sequence: TGTGCCAGCAGCTTGCTGGGACAGGGTGTTCTGGAAGCTTTCTTT. It is translated as CASSLLGQGVLEAFF.

The table lists this clone with a count of one. The chain employs TRBV29-1 and TRBJ1-1, with D hard to call. Germline-derived CDR1 and CDR2 are SQVTM and ANQGSEA. The V end lost 2 bases, the J end lost 11 bases, and 3 bases lay between the germline ends. This CDR3 has 8 residues. DNA for the CDR3: TGCAGCGTTGAACAGGCTTTCTTT. This codes for CSVEQAFF.

The chain employs TRBV6-1 and TRBJ1-5; 7 bases match TRBD1. The CDR3 has 13 residues. The germline CDR1 and CDR2 sequences are MNHNS and SASEGT. Unmatched junction bases numbered 8, after V lost 10 bases and J lost 5 bases. The DNA for the CDR3 is TGTGCCATCCGAGGGGGCCCGGATCAGCCCCAGCATTTT. This sequence encodes CAIRGGPDQPQHF.

J is TRBJ2-7 and V is TRBV6-1; D is perhaps TRBD2 (7 bases). CDR3 length equals 14 residues. V was shortened by 2 bases and J by 2 bases, with 10 bases between the two germline ends. CDR1 and CDR2 (germline): MNHNS, SASEGT. The CDR3 loop is CASSERGGAYEQYF. CDR3 bases: TGTGCCAGCAGTGAAAGGGGGGGGGCCTACGAGCAGTACTTC.

This clone has more than one count but fewer than ten. The chain is built from TRBV4-1 and TRBJ2-7; D remains unclear. This CDR3 contains 11 residues. Germline-derived CDR1 and CDR2 are MGHRA and YSYEKL. The V end lost 8 bases, the J end lost 4 bases, and 9 bases lay between the germline ends. The CDR3 region is CASPEAYEQYF. Here the CDR3 DNA reads TGCGCCAGCCCCGAAGCTTACGAGCAGTACTTC.

The rearrangement joins TRBV25-1 to TRBJ2-2, with D hard to call. The CDR3 has 16 amino acids. The V and J ends lost 5 bases and 1 base respectively, with 14 bases between them. Per germline, CDR1 MGHDK and CDR2 SYGVNS. The chain's CDR3 is CASSPPGLGNTGELFF. CDR3 nucleotides: TGTGCCAGCAGTCCACCAGGTCTGGGGAACACCGGGGAGCTGTTTTTT.